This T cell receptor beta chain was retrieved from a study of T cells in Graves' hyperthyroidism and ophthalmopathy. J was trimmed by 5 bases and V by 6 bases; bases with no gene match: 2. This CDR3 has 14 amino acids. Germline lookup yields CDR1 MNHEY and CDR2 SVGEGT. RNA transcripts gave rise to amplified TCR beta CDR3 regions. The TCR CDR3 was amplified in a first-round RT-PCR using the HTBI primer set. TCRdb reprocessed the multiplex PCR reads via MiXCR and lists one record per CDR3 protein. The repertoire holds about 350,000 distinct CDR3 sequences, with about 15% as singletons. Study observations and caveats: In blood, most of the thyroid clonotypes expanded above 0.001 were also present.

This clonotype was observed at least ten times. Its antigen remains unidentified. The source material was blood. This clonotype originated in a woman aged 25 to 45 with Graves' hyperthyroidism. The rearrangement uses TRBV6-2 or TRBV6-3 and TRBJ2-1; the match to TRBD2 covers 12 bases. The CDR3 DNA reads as TGTGCCAGCAGGGGACTAGCGGGTGACAATGAGCAGTTCTTC. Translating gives CASRGLAGDNEQFF.